This entry is about one T cell receptor (beta chain). Its antigen is unknown. The sample belongs to a study of vaccination and CD4 T cells after COVID-19. The wider study: Investigators took post-vaccine samples a median roughly 72 days after dose two, within a range of 14 to 241. Investigators stimulated cells with overlapping spike peptides drawn from SARS-CoV-2, HCoV-NL63, HCoV-OC43 and HCoV-229E.

Regarding treatment: roughly 10-day PBMC culture with coronavirus spike peptide pools or control peptides (ViraFEST assay). Half-medium changes with fresh IL-2 medium occurred on days 3 and 7. The CDR3 covers 17 residues. V was pared by 6 bases and J by 5 bases, with 10 bases of the junction left unmatched. Germline CDR1 MNHEY, CDR2 SVGEGT. Cultured CD4+ T cell DNA underwent sequencing with the Oncomine TCR Beta short-read assay. TCRdb analysed the PCR reads with MiXCR anew, one entry per CDR3 protein. The sample lists about 19,000 distinct CDR3 sequences; less than 55% were seen once. The sequences come from CD4+ T cells from blood, cultured in vitro, collected before SARS-CoV-2 vaccination. The clonotype originates from a human donor who had recovered from COVID-19. This chain joins TRBV6-2 or TRBV6-3 and TRBJ2-5; 15 nucleotides line up with TRBD2. The CDR3 nucleotides are TGTGCCAGCAGACCTGGACTAGCGGGAGGGCGGAGGGAGACCCAGTACTTC. This encodes CASRPGLAGGRRETQYF.